This T cell receptor (beta chain) was captured by sequencing in a study of blood T cell repertoires in COVID-19. On the study more broadly: Donors in the United States, Italy and Spain gave samples during acute or convalescent COVID-19. In each case, the material was cDNA or gDNA derived from T cells, B-cell-depleted T cells, or PBMCs.

The V end was cut by 3 bases, the J end by 1 base, with 13 bases between. Germline-derived CDR1 and CDR2 are SGHVS and FQNEAQ. The CDR3 runs to 16 residues. TCRdb's copy holds only in-frame clones and misses some; the assay was immunoSEQ multiplex PCR. The sample records more than 110,000 clones, around nine tenths being singletons. The sequencing sample was made of peripheral blood. This receptor was obtained from a middle-aged woman with acute or convalescent COVID-19. The genes are TRBV7-8 and TRBJ1-5; the D gene is possibly TRBD1 (5 bases). CDR3 sequence reads: CASSFTRERSNQPQHF. The CDR3 nucleotides are TGTGCCAGCAGCTTTACCAGGGAAAGGAGCAATCAGCCCCAGCATTTT.